These T cell receptor beta chains were read from a single sample in a study of long-term antiretroviral therapy in people with HIV. Profiled with immunoSEQ multiplex PCR; TCRdb holds only in-frame clones, not every one. The profile shows 25,000 to 30,000 clones, 80% to 90% of them singletons. Sequencing used unsorted PBMCs, obtained 3 years after starting antiretroviral therapy. Every receptor here comes from a man aged 35-49 years with HIV. Each CDR3 is given with its conserved first and last residue. The D gene is left open where the match is weak.

V | D | CDR3
TRBV19 | TRBD2 | CASRVAGALNTGELFF
TRBV9 | - | CASSGGGFYEQYF
TRBV7-9 | - | CASSLALGVGNEKLFF
TRBV2 | TRBD2 | CASSVASGGLGELFF
TRBV6-5 | - | CASSYVDSNTEAFF
TRBV19 | - | CASMSAIRTAPNQPQHF
TRBV7-3 | TRBD1 | CASSFRDSGSEQFF
TRBV5-6 | - | CASSSIHSEEETQYF
TRBV28 | - | CASSSGGRLGTGELFF
TRBV25-1 | - | CASSEAGGRADTQYF
TRBV15 | - | CATSRVAYGSDTQYF
TRBV29-1 | - | CSVVGGTLGYTF
TRBV11-2 | - | CASRTGSSGRAGELFF
TRBV5-6 | TRBD2 | CASSATSGRSYEQYF
TRBV4-1 | - | CASSQGQNYGYTF